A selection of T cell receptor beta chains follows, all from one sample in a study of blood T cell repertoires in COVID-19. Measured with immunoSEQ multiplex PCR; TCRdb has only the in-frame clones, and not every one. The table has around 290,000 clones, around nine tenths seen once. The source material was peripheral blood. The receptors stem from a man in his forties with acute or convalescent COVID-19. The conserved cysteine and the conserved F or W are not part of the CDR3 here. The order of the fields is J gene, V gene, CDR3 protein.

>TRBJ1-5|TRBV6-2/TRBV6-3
ASSYSRLNPNQPQH
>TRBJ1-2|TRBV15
ATSKDRRIYGYT
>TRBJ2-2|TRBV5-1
ASSLAPGQGPGELF
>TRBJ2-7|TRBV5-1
ASSLYLDRADEQY
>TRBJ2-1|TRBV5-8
ASSRGLAAYNEQF
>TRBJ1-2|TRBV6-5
ASLPPRTGVYT
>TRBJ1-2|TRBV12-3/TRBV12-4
ASKDEGNYGYT
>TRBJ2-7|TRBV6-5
ASSQTSEQY
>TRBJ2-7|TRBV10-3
AISESWTGLHEQY
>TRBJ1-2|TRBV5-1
ASSLDGQLYGYT
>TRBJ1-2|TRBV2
ASSVVQGQSYGYT
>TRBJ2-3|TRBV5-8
AAAMRGTDTQY
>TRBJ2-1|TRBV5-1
ASSSTGFNEQF
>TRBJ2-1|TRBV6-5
ASRERSYNEQF
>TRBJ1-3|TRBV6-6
ASSYRPQTGNTIY
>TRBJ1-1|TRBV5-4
ASSYNRGLAF
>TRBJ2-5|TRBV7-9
ASQLGGPQGVLY
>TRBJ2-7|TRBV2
ASSEQMRGGNEQY
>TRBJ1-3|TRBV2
ASSEMLWANTIY
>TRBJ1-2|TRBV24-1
ATSDFSRGRGGYT
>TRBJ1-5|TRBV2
ASRGRDSYQPQH
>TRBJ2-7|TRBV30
AWSVGGASYEQY
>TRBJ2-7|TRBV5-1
ASSFSPTVGDEQY
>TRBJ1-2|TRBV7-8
ASSLAFGTGVVYGYT